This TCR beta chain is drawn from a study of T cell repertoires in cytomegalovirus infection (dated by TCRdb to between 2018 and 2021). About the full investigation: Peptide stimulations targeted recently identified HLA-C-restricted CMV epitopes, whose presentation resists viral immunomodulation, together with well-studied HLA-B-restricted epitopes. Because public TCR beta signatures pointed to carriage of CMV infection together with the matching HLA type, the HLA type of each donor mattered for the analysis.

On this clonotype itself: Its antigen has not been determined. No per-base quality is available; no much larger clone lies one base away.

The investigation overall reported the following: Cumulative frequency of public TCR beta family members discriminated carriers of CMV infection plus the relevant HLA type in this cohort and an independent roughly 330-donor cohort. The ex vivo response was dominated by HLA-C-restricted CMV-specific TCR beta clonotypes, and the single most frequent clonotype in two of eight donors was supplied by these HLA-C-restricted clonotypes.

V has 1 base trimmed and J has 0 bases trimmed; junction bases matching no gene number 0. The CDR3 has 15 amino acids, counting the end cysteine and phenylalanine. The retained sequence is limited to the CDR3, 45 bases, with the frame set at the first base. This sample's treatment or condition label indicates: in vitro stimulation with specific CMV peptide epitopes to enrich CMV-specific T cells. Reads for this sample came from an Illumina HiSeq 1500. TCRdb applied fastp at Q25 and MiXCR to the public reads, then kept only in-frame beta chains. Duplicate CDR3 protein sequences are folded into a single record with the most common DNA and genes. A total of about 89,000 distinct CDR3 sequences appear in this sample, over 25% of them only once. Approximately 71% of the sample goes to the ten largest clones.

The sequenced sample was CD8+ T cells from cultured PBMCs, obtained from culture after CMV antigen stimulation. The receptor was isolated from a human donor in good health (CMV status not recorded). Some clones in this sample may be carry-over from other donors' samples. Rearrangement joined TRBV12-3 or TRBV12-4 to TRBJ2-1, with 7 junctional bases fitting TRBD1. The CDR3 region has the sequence CASSLEGASYNEQFF. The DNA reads TGTGCCAGCAGTTTAGAGGGGGCCTCCTACAATGAGCAGTTCTTC.